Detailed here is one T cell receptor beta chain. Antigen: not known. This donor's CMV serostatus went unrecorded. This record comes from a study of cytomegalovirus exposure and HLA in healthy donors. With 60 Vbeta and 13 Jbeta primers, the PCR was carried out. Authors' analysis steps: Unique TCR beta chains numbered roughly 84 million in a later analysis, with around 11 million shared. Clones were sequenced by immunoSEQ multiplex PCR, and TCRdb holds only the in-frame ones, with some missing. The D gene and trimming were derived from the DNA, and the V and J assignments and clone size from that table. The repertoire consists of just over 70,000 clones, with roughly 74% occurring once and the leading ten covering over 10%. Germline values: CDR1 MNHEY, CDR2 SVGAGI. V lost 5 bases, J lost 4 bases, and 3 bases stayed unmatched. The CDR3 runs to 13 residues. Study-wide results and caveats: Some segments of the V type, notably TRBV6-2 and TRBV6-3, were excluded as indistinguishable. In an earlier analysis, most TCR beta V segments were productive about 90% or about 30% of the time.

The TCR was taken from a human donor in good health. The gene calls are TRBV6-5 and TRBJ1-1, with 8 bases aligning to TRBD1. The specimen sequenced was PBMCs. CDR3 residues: CASSIQGATEAFF. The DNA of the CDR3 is TGTGCCAGCAGTATTCAGGGGGCCACTGAAGCTTTCTTT.